A single sample gave rise to the 20 T cell receptor beta chains below, sequenced in a study of cytomegalovirus exposure and HLA in healthy donors. Both 60 Vbeta primers and 13 Jbeta primers went into the PCR. Libraries were prepared by immunoSEQ multiplex PCR; TCRdb keeps only in-frame clonotypes and omits some of them. Seen here are 100,000 to 120,000 clones, about 69% observed once, and the top ten hold 1.3%. Sequencing was done on a sample of PBMCs. Receptor source: a man in his forties in good health and CMV-seronegative.

There are a few counts of this clone. V and J are TRBV4-3 and TRBJ2-5; 12 bases are shared with TRBD2. The CDR3 totals 17 residues. Germline assignment: CDR1 LGHNA and CDR2 YSLEER. With V trimmed by 0 bases and J by 5 bases, 7 bases remained unmatched. The CDR3 protein is CASSQDQLAGGRETQYF. DNA for the CDR3: TGCGCCAGCAGCCAAGATCAGCTAGCGGGGGGGAGGGAGACCCAGTACTTC.

The J gene is TRBJ2-3, the V gene TRBV7-6; 9 bases are a match to TRBD2. The CDR3 totals 16 residues. Germline V gene lookup returns CDR1 SGHVS and CDR2 FNYEAQ. Trimming cost V 2 bases and J 2 bases; bases outside gene matches: 5. The DNA for the CDR3 is TGTGCCAGCAGCTTATTTCTAGCGGGGATCACAGATACGCAGTATTTT. Translated, it gives CASSLFLAGITDTQYF.

This sequence joins TRBV4-3 and TRBJ1-2, with TRBD1 matching over 8 bases. The CDR3 is 15 amino acids. The V gene end was trimmed by 0 bases and the J gene end by 5 bases; junction bases not matched to a gene: 5. Germline V gene data show CDR1 as LGHNA and CDR2 as YSLEER. The CDR3 here is CASSQDGRGPYGYTF. The CDR3 DNA reads TGCGCCAGCAGCCAAGATGGCAGGGGGCCATATGGCTACACCTTC.

This sequence joins TRBV7-9 and TRBJ2-7; 8 bases align to TRBD2. Germline CDR1 and CDR2: SEHNR and FQNEAQ (reference sequence). The CDR3 spans 15 residues. V gave up 1 base and J gave up 5 bases; unmatched junction bases: 7. CDR3 nucleotide sequence: TGTGCCAGCAGCTTAGAGGGTAGCGGGGCGGACGAGCAGTACTTC. Translation: CASSLEGSGADEQYF.

The V gene is TRBV18, the J gene TRBJ2-5, with 9 bases aligning to TRBD2. The J segment lost 0 bases and the V segment lost 3 bases, leaving 8 bases of the junction unmatched. The V gene's germline CDR1 is KGHSH and CDR2 LQKENI. This CDR3 comprises 17 residues. The CDR3 bases are TGTGCCAGCTCACCCCCGGGTCTAGCGGGACACCAAGAGACCCAGTACTTC. Protein: CASSPPGLAGHQETQYF.

The chain links TRBV5-1 to TRBJ1-4; D unresolved. The V end lost 0 bases, the J end lost 7 bases, and 16 bases lay between the germline ends. The CDR3 consists of 16 residues. Germline V gene data show CDR1 as SGHRS and CDR2 as YFSETQ. The CDR3 loop is CASSLDSGPGGEKLFF. The CDR3 region has the DNA TGCGCCAGCAGCTTGGATTCGGGTCCAGGAGGTGAAAAACTGTTTTTT.

This chain joins TRBV30 and TRBJ2-7; D is ambiguous. The V end lost 0 bases, the J end lost 0 bases, and 12 bases lay between the germline ends. Germline V gene sequence: CDR1 GTSNPN, CDR2 SVGIG (reference sequence). There are 15 residues in the CDR3. The CDR3 reads CAWSVMGSYSYEQYF. The DNA of the CDR3 is TGTGCCTGGAGTGTAATGGGCAGCTACTCCTACGAGCAGTACTTC.

The chain combines TRBV7-2 with TRBJ2-7, with D maybe TRBD2 (6 bases). Germline V gene lookup returns CDR1 SGHTA and CDR2 FQGNSA. V lost 1 base to trimming and J lost 2 bases, with 12 bases between them. The CDR3 is made up of 15 amino acids. Here the CDR3 reads CASSLGAGFTYEQYF. Written as DNA, the CDR3 is TGTGCCAGCAGCTTAGGTGCGGGGTTTACCTACGAGCAGTACTTC.

The gene calls are TRBV7-9 and TRBJ2-6, with D maybe TRBD2 (6 bases). This CDR3 is built from 16 residues. V lost 6 bases to trimming and J lost 2 bases, with 14 bases between them. In germline, CDR1 is SEHNR, CDR2 FQNEAQ (reference sequence). CDR3 nucleotide sequence: TGTGCCAGCAGGTTGTGGGCGGGGACTGGGGCCAACGTCCTGACTTTC. Translating gives CASRLWAGTGANVLTF.

The chain couples TRBV9 to TRBJ2-7, with 9 bases that match TRBD1. The V gene's germline CDR1 is SGDLS and CDR2 YYNGEE. V shed 3 bases and J 5 bases; nucleotides not matched to a gene: 3. This CDR3 has 13 amino acids. Here the CDR3 DNA reads TGTGCCAGCAGCGAGGACAGGGGCGACGAGCAGTACTTC. Translated: CASSEDRGDEQYF.

This sequence joins TRBV4-1 and TRBJ2-1; 7 bases fit TRBD2. The CDR3 has 13 residues. The J segment lost 15 bases and the V segment lost 0 bases, leaving 8 bases of the junction unmatched. CDR1 is MGHRA and CDR2 is YSYEKL in the germline V gene. CDR3 in amino acids: CASSQDGAGLGFF. The CDR3 DNA sequence: TGCGCCAGCAGCCAAGATGGAGCGGGATTGGGGTTCTTC.

This chain uses TRBV5-4 with TRBJ2-1, with TRBD2 matching over 11 bases. The germline gives CDR1 SGHNT, CDR2 YYREEE (reference sequence). This CDR3 has 15 amino acids. Trimming took 4 bases from V and 3 from J; bases not matched to a gene: 3. The CDR3 nucleotides are TGTGCCAGCAGCCAGGGACTAGCGGACTACAATGAGCAGTTCTTC. As protein: CASSQGLADYNEQFF.

This chain joins TRBV7-9 and TRBJ2-7, with D unresolved. Germline CDR1 SEHNR, CDR2 FQNEAQ (reference sequence). The CDR3 has 14 residues. V was pared by 5 bases and J by 7 bases, with 18 bases between. In DNA form, the CDR3 reads TGTGCCAGCAGCAAAACCTTTGGGCTTAATGAGCAGTACTTC. It yields the protein CASSKTFGLNEQYF.

The rearrangement uses TRBV5-4 and TRBJ2-7, with TRBD1 matching over 7 bases. The J segment lost 5 bases and the V segment lost 2 bases, leaving 4 bases of the junction unmatched. The CDR3 spans 13 residues. Germline V gene data show CDR1 as SGHNT and CDR2 as YYREEE (reference sequence). The DNA of the CDR3 is TGTGCCAGCAGCTTTGGGCAGGGGGACGAGCAGTACTTC. Its translation is CASSFGQGDEQYF.

V and J are TRBV5-8 and TRBJ2-3, with TRBD2 matching 11 bases. This CDR3 region has 18 residues. Germline CDR1 is SGHTS and CDR2 is YDEGEE. Trimming at V came to 3 bases and at J to 3 bases, leaving 12 bases not matched to a gene. The CDR3, as DNA: TGTGCCAGCAGCTACGGACTAGCGGGTACCGGGCTGACAGATACGCAGTATTTT. Translation: CASSYGLAGTGLTDTQYF.

The CDR3 DNA is TGCGCCAGCAGCTACTCGACTAATGGCTACACCTTC. It is translated as CASSYSTNGYTF. This chain connects TRBV5-1 to TRBJ1-2; D not resolved. The CDR3 sequence is 12 residues long. The germline gives CDR1 SGHRS, CDR2 YFSETQ. Trimming shortened V by 3 bases and J by 6 bases, and 9 bases separated the two germline ends.

V and J are TRBV23-1 and TRBJ2-7; no firm D call. TRBV23-1 is placed among ORFs of uncertain function. This CDR3 spans 14 amino acids. V was shortened by 4 bases and J by 3 bases, with 13 bases between the two germline ends. Here the CDR3 reads CASSRGQRCYEQYF. The CDR3 nucleotides read TGCGCCAGCAGTCGAGGCCAGAGATGCTACGAGCAGTACTTC.

The CDR3 DNA reads TGTGTCAGAAGCTTAATCAGGTCCCGCTATGGCTACACCTTC. Translating gives CVRSLIRSRYGYTF. The V and J genes are TRBV7-5 and TRBJ1-2; TRBD1 reflects the table's D call only, with no check against the DNA. TRBV7-5 is a pseudogene locus. The CDR3 is made up of 14 amino acids.

The chain combines TRBV19 with TRBJ1-1; D perhaps matches TRBD1 (6 bases). V was shortened by 3 bases and J by 4 bases, with 12 bases between the two germline ends. The length of the CDR3 is 14 residues. CDR1 LNHDA and CDR2 SQIVND come from the germline V gene (reference sequence). The CDR3 loop reads CASSITGLGTEAFF. In nucleotides, the CDR3 is TGTGCCAGTAGTATCACAGGGTTGGGCACTGAAGCTTTCTTT.

The V gene is TRBV30, the J gene TRBJ1-2, with D possibly being TRBD1 (5 bases). V was cut by 0 bases and J by 5 bases, with 13 bases left in between. The CDR3 runs 14 residues. Per the germline V gene, CDR1 is GTSNPN and CDR2 is SVGIG (reference sequence). The CDR3 nucleotides read TGTGCCTGGAGTGTGTTCTTGGGGGGGTATGGCTACACCTTC. Translating gives CAWSVFLGGYGYTF.